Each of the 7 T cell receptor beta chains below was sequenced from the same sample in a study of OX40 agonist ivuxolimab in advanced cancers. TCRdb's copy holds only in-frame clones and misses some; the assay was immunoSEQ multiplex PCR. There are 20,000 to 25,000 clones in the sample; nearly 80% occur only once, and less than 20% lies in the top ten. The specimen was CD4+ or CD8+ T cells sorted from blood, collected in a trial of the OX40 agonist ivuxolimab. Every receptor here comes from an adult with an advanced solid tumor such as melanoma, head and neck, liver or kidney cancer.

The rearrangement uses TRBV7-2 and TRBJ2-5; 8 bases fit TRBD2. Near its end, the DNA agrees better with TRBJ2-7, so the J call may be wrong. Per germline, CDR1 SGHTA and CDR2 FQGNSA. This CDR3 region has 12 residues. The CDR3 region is CASSPAGGEQYF. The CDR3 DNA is TGTGCCAGCAGCCCGGCGGGGGGCGAGCAGTACTTC.

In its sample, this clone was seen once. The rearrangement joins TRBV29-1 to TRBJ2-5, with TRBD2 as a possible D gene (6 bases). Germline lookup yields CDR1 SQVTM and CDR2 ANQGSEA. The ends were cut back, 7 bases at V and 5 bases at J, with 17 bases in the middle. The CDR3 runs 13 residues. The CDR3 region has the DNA TGCAGCGCAAGGACTAACTTATTTGAGACCCAGTACTTC. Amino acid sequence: CSARTNLFETQYF.

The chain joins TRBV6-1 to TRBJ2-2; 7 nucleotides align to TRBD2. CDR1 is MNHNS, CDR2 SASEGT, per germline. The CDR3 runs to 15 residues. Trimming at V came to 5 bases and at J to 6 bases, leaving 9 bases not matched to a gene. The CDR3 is CASSLLAFGAGELFF. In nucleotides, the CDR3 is TGTGCCAGCAGTCTACTAGCGTTTGGGGCCGGGGAGCTGTTTTTT.

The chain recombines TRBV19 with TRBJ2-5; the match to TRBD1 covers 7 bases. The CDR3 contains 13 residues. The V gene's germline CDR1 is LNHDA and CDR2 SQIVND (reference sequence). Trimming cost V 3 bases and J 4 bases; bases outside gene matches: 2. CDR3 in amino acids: CASSMSGGETQYF. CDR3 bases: TGTGCCAGTAGTATGTCAGGGGGAGAGACCCAGTACTTC.

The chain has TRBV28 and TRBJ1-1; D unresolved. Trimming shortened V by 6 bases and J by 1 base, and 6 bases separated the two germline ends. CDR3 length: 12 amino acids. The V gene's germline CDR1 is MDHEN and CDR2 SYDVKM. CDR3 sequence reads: CASRVGNTEAFF. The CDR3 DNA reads TGTGCCAGCAGGGTAGGGAACACTGAAGCTTTCTTT.

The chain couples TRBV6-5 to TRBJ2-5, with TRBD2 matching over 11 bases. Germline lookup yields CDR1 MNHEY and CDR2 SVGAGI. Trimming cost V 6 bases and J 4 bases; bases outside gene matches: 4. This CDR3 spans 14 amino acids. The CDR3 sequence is CASRLAGVGETQYF. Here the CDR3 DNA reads TGTGCCAGCAGACTAGCGGGAGTAGGAGAGACCCAGTACTTC.

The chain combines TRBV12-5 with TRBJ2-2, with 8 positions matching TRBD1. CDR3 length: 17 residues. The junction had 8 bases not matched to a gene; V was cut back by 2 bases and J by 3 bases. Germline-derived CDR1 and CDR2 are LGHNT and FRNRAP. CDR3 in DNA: TGTGCTAGTGGTTTGACCCCAGGGGGCGCGGACACCGGGGAGCTGTTTTTT. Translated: CASGLTPGGADTGELFF.